Sequencing of this T cell receptor (beta chain) was carried out in a study of blood T cell repertoires in COVID-19. Study details: Collection of acute and convalescent COVID-19 samples took place in the United States, Italy and Spain.

Repertoires were generated with immunoSEQ multiplex PCR, while TCRdb's copy carries only in-frame clones and drops some. The repertoire consists of nearly 110,000 clones, with about 90% occurring once and the leading ten covering over 1%. Germline trimming cut 5 bases from V and 0 bases from J; bases unmatched to any gene: 14. The CDR3 extends over 18 amino acids. The germline V gene has CDR1 MNHEY and CDR2 SMNVEV (reference sequence). The specimen sequenced was peripheral blood. The chain is built from TRBV27 and TRBJ1-1; 8 nucleotides agree with TRBD1. This sequence originates from a woman aged 25-40 years with acute or convalescent COVID-19. This chain's CDR3 is CASSINWGQAPMNTEAFF. CDR3 bases: TGTGCCAGCAGTATAAACTGGGGACAGGCCCCAATGAACACTGAAGCTTTCTTT.